The 18 T cell receptor beta chains in this list originate from one sample, sequenced in a study of T-cell reconstitution after alpha-beta-depleted transplantation in children. The TCRbeta library was prepared with unique molecular identifiers. MiXCR, applied by TCRdb to the PCR reads, yields one record per CDR3 protein. The sample has around 190,000 distinct CDR3 sequences, approximately 6.3% seen once; the top ten hold 5.5% to 6.5%. This specimen was PBMCs, taken before TCRalphabeta/CD19-depleted stem cell transplant. These receptor sequences come from a boy aged 2-9 years with acute lymphoblastic leukemia, due to receive a stem cell transplant.

This chain uses TRBV9 with TRBJ2-7; TRBD2 agrees at 10 bases. The CDR3 contains 14 residues. V gave up 4 bases and J gave up 7 bases; unmatched junction bases: 8. Germline CDR1 SGDLS, CDR2 YYNGEE. CDR3 sequence: CASSIRAGGREQYF. The CDR3 DNA is TGTGCCAGCAGCATACGAGCGGGGGGGCGGGAGCAGTACTTC. The full variable domain, with the rest looked up from reference TRBV9 and TRBJ2-7, is DSGVTQTPKHLITATGQRVTLRCSPRSGDLSVYWYQQSLDQGLQFLIQYYNGEERAKGNILERFSAQQFPDLHSELNLSSLELGDSALYFCASSIRAGGREQYFGPGTRLTVT.

This clonotype has just a few counts. The genes are TRBV7-9 and TRBJ1-6; D not certain. Trimming left V 5 bases short and J 18 bases short, with 20 bases between. In germline, CDR1 is SEHNR, CDR2 FQNEAQ (reference sequence). This CDR3 contains 13 residues. CDR3: CASSPLGSPLSHF. CDR3 coding DNA: TGTGCCAGCAGCCCCCTCGGGTCCCCACTGTCCCACTTT. Looking up the rest from reference TRBV7-9 and TRBJ1-6 gives the full variable domain: DTGVSQNPRHKITKRGQNVTFRCDPISEHNRLYWYRQTLGQGPEFLTYFQNEAQLEKSRLLSDRFSAERPKGSFSTLEIQRTEQGDSAMYLCASSPLGSPLSHFGNGTRLTVT.

This clonotype was observed at least ten times. The J gene is TRBJ1-6, the V gene TRBV4-3, with D possibly being TRBD1 (6 bases). The germline CDR1 and CDR2 sequences are LGHNA and YSLEER. V was pared by 0 bases and J by 8 bases, with 14 bases between. The CDR3 sequence is 16 residues long. CDR3: CASSQDPRGGDSPLHF. DNA of the CDR3: TGCGCCAGCAGCCAAGATCCTAGAGGGGGTGATTCACCCCTCCACTTT.

The V call is TRBV2, the J call TRBJ2-7, with D possibly being TRBD1 or TRBD2 (6 bases each). This CDR3 region has 15 residues. Germline-derived CDR1 and CDR2 are SNHLY and FYNNEI. Here the CDR3 DNA reads TGTGCTTGCGGCAGGGAGACCGCCGGGGGCGACGAGCAGTACTTC. Translation: CACGRETAGGDEQYF.

This clonotype turned up a few times. V and J are TRBV18 and TRBJ2-5; D might be TRBD1 (6 bases). Trimming stripped 4 bases from V and 1 base from J, with 13 bases between. Germline loops: CDR1 KGHSH, CDR2 LQKENI. This CDR3 has 15 residues. DNA of the CDR3: TGTGCCAGCTCACGATCCAGGGACACCCAAGAGACCCAGTACTTC. It codes for CASSRSRDTQETQYF.

This clonotype was recorded at least ten times. The chain has TRBV27 and TRBJ2-5, with 8 bases identical to TRBD1. Germline CDR1 and CDR2: MNHEY and SMNVEV (reference sequence). The CDR3 sequence is 15 residues long. The ends lost 2 bases at V and 5 bases at J; junction bases unmatched: 7. In DNA form, the CDR3 reads TGTGCCAGCAGTTTAGTCAGGGGGCGATACGAGACCCAGTACTTC. This encodes CASSLVRGRYETQYF.

This clonotype came up a few times. A much more abundant neighbour one base away suggests this may be a read error. The V call is TRBV3-1, the J call TRBJ1-1; possible D gene TRBD1, 6 bases. Trimming stripped 3 bases from V and 1 base from J, with 9 bases between. The CDR3 totals 14 residues. CDR1 is LGHDT and CDR2 is YNNKEL in the germline V gene (reference sequence). In DNA form, the CDR3 reads TGTGCCAGCAGCCAGGCAGGGGCGAACACTGAAGCTTTCTTT. It encodes CASSQAGANTEAFF.

The sample holds a few counts of this clonotype. V gene TRBV11-3 combines with J gene TRBJ2-5; D is unclear. The CDR3 has 14 residues. The germline CDR1 and CDR2 sequences are SGHNT and YENEEA. Trimming took off 3 bases at V and 3 bases at J, with 11 bases between the two ends. CDR3 bases: TGTGCCAGCAGCTTTGAGGCTAATAAAGAGACCCAGTACTTC. Protein product: CASSFEANKETQYF.

This clonotype has at least ten counts. The chain links TRBV20-1 to TRBJ1-5; possible D gene TRBD1, 6 bases. The CDR3 is 14 residues long. CDR1 and CDR2 (germline): DFQATT, SNEGSKA (reference sequence). The V and J ends lost 1 base and 2 bases respectively, with 9 bases between them. In DNA form, the CDR3 reads TGCAGTGCTAGAGTGGCAGGGGGCAATCAGCCCCAGCATTTT. It is translated as CSARVAGGNQPQHF.

This clonotype appeared a few times. V is TRBV6-4 and J is TRBJ1-1; perhaps TRBD1 as D (5 bases). V gave up 2 bases and J gave up 1 base, with 5 bases separating them. There are 13 residues in the CDR3. CDR1 and CDR2 (germline): MRHNA, SNTAGT. The CDR3 is CASSDGGNTEAFF. CDR3 nucleotides: TGTGCCAGCAGTGACGGGGGGAACACTGAAGCTTTCTTT.

This clonotype has ten or more counts. This chain links TRBV11-1 with TRBJ2-1; D remains unclear. V dropped 3 bases and J dropped 8 bases, with 20 bases sitting between them. The CDR3 is 16 amino acids. Germline loops: CDR1 SGHAT, CDR2 FQDESV (reference sequence). In DNA, the CDR3 is TGTGCCAGCAGCTTTCTTGATATGGGATCGTTCGATGAGCAGTTCTTC. Its protein product is CASSFLDMGSFDEQFF.

There are many counts of this clonotype. The gene calls are TRBV7-9 and TRBJ1-3; the match to TRBD1 covers 9 bases. The V gene end was trimmed by 4 bases and the J gene end by 4 bases; junction bases not matched to a gene: 2. CDR3 size: 14 residues. Germline V gene sequence: CDR1 SEHNR, CDR2 FQNEAQ (reference sequence). Written as DNA, the CDR3 is TGTGCCAGCAGCTCGACAGGGGGAGGAAACACCATATATTTT. It yields the protein CASSSTGGGNTIYF.

The sample holds many counts of this clonotype. This sequence joins TRBV20-1 and TRBJ1-4, with TRBD1 as a possible D gene (6 bases). This CDR3 contains 13 residues. V was pared by 5 bases and J by 5 bases, with 12 bases between. Germline V gives CDR1 DFQATT, CDR2 SNEGSKA (reference sequence). CDR3 in amino acids: CSASRTANEKLFF. The DNA of the CDR3 is TGCAGTGCTTCGAGGACAGCAAATGAAAAACTGTTTTTT.

This clonotype was observed a few times. The rearrangement joins TRBV3-1 to TRBJ1-1; no clear D. V lost 4 bases and J 1 base, leaving 16 bases between the germline ends. CDR3 length: 16 residues. Per germline, CDR1 LGHDT and CDR2 YNNKEL (reference sequence). For the CDR3, the DNA is TGTGCCAGCAGCCCCCGGACGAGGGTGGCGAACACTGAAGCTTTCTTT. Translating it yields CASSPRTRVANTEAFF.

This clonotype occurred many times. V usage is TRBV18 and J usage is TRBJ2-2, with unresolved D. V lost 1 base and J 4 bases, leaving 4 bases between the germline ends. From germline, CDR1 is KGHSH and CDR2 LQKENI. This CDR3 is 13 amino acids long. The chain's CDR3 is CASSPLVTGELFF. The CDR3 DNA is TGTGCCAGCTCACCACTGGTCACCGGGGAGCTGTTTTTT.

This clonotype was seen repeatedly, ten times or more. The V call is TRBV29-1, the J call TRBJ2-2; 8 nucleotides match TRBD1. Germline CDR1 and CDR2: SQVTM and ANQGSEA. The J segment lost 4 bases and the V segment lost 4 bases, leaving 8 bases of the junction unmatched. The CDR3 totals 15 residues. As DNA, the CDR3 is TGCAGCGTTGCAGACAGGGGACGAGCCACCGGGGAGCTGTTTTTT. Translation: CSVADRGRATGELFF.

The chain uses TRBV7-9 and TRBJ1-4; no firm D call. This CDR3 spans 12 amino acids. From germline, CDR1 is SEHNR and CDR2 FQNEAQ (reference sequence). Trimming cost V 2 bases and J 5 bases, with 3 bases left between them. The CDR3 sequence is CASSLPNEKLFF. The CDR3 bases are TGTGCCAGCAGCTTACCGAATGAAAAACTGTTTTTT.

The sample holds a few counts of this clonotype. The V and J genes are TRBV7-6 and TRBJ2-1; 11 nucleotides align to TRBD2. The CDR3 is 17 residues long. Unmatched junction bases numbered 11, after V lost 3 bases and J lost 7 bases. Germline loops: CDR1 SGHVS, CDR2 FNYEAQ. In DNA form, the CDR3 reads TGTGCCAGCAGCTTTAGTAGTAGCGGGGGGGTGTCGAATGAGCAGTTCTTC. The encoded protein is CASSFSSSGGVSNEQFF.